Included here is one TCR beta chain sequence, with context. Its specificity is not known. TCRdb's table, derived via immunoSEQ multiplex PCR, lists solely in-frame clones and lacks some. Of about 2.4 million clones listed, approximately 94% are singletons. This specimen comes from a study of shared clonotypes between healthy human individuals. Regarding the study as a whole: Clonotypes shared by all four donors outscored non-shared clonotypes in generation probability.

The sample was naive CD4+ T cells from PBMCs. Subset in this sample: CD45RA+ positively selected. The sequence was collected from a man younger than 35 in good health. Some clones in this sample may be carry-over from other donors' samples.

CDR3 amino acids: CASSPFGRQGRYEQYF. The CDR3, as DNA: TGTGCCAGCAGCCCATTTGGGAGACAGGGTCGGTACGAGCAGTACTTC. The chain joins TRBV5-8 to TRBJ2-7; the match to TRBD1 covers 7 bases. V was pared by 4 bases and J by 4 bases, with 14 bases of the junction left unmatched. Germline V gene lookup returns CDR1 SGHTS and CDR2 YDEGEE. The CDR3 loop spans 16 amino acids.